This T cell receptor (beta chain) stems from a study of cytomegalovirus exposure and HLA in healthy donors. For this clone: No antigen is known for it.

The PCR had 60 Vbeta and 13 Jbeta primers. Clones were read by immunoSEQ multiplex PCR, and TCRdb kept only the in-frame ones, dropping some. The table lists 130,000 or so clones. V dropped 2 bases and J dropped 3; count of bases not matched to a gene: 10. This CDR3 region has 16 residues. Germline-derived CDR1 and CDR2 are SGDLS and YYNGEE. General study results and limits: Later on, an analysis found that several of the most significant clusters appeared to be linked to common viral pathogens, which included parvovirus B19. On later analysis, the bulk of CMV-associated TCR beta chains appeared to be HLA-restricted. Prior analysis indicated that the majority of TCR beta V segments exhibited productivity approximately 90% or approximately 30% of the time.

Sequencing input: PBMCs. The V gene is TRBV9, the J gene TRBJ1-1; TRBD1 matches at 7 bases. The clonotype originates from a middle-aged woman in good health and CMV-seronegative. CDR3 in amino acids: CASSVRWDSGHTEAFF. As DNA, the CDR3 is TGTGCCAGCAGCGTCCGCTGGGACAGCGGACACACTGAAGCTTTCTTT.